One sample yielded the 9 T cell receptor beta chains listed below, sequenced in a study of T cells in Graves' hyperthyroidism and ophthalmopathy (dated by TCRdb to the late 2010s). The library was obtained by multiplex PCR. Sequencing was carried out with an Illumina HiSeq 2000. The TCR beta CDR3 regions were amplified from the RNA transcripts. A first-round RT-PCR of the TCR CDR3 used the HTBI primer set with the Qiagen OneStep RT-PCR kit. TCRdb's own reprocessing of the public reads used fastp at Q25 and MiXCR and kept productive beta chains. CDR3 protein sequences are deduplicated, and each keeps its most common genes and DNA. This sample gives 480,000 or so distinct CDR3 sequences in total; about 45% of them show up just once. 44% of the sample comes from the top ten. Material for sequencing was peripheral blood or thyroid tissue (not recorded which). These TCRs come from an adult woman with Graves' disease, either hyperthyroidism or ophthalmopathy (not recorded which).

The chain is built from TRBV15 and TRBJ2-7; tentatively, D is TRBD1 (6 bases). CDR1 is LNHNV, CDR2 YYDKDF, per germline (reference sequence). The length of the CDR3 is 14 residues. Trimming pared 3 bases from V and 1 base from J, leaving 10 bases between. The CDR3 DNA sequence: TGTGCCACCAGCAGGGTACAGGGTTCCTACGAGCAGTACTTC. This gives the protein CATSRVQGSYEQYF.

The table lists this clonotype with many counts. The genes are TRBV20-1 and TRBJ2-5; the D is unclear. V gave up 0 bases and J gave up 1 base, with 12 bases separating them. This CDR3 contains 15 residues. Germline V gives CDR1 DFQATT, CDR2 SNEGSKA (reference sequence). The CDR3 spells CSARDVGWAQETQYF. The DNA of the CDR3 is TGCAGTGCTAGAGATGTTGGATGGGCCCAAGAGACCCAGTACTTC.

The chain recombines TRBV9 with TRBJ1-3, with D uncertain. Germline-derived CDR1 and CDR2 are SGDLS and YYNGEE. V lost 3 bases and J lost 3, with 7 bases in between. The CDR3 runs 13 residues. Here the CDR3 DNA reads TGTGCCAGCAGCGAGACTCTTGGAAACACCATATATTTT. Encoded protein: CASSETLGNTIYF.

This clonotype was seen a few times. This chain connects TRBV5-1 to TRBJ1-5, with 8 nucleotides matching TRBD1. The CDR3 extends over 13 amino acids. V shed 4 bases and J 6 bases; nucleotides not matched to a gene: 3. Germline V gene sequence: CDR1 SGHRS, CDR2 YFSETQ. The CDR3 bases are TGCGCCAGCAGCAGTGGACAGGGTCAGCCCCAGCATTTT. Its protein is CASSSGQGQPQHF.

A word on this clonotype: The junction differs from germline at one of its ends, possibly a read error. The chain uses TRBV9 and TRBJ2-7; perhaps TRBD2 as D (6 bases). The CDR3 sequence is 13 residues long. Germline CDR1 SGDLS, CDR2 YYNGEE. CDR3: CAGSQTRGGEQYF. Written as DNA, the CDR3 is TGTGCCGGCAGTCAGACTAGGGGTGGCGAGCAGTACTTC.

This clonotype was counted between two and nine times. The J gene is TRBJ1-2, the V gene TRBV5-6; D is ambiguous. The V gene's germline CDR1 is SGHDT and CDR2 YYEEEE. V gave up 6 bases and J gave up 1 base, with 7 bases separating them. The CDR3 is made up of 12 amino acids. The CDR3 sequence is CASNTDNYGYTF. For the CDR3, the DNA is TGTGCCAGCAACACTGATAACTATGGCTACACCTTC.

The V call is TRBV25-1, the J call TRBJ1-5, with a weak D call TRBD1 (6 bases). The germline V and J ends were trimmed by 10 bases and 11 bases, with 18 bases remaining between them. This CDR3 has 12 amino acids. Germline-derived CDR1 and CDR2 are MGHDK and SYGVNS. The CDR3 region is CAIYRDSVSQHF. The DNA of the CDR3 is TGTGCCATTTACAGGGATTCCGTGTCCCAGCATTTT.

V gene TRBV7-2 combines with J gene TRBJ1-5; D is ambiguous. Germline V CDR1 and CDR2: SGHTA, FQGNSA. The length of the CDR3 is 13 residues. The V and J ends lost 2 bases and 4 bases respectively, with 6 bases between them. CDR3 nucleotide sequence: TGTGCCAGCAGCTTAATAACAAATCAGCCCCAGCATTTT. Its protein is CASSLITNQPQHF.

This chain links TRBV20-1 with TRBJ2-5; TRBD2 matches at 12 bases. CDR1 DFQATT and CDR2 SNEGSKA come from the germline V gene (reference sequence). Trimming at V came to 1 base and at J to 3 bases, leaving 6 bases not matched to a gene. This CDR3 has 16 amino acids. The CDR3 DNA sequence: TGCAGTGCTAGAGGTCTAGCGGGAGGGGTCGAAGAGACCCAGTACTTC. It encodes CSARGLAGGVEETQYF.